Here is one TCR beta chain with its context. These data come from a study of shared clonotypes between healthy human individuals. About the study: Participating donors consisted of a couple of women and a few men aged 18 to 49.

Only CD45RO-negative cells positively selected for CCR7 counted as naive CD8 cells, so terminally differentiated effector memory CD45RA+ cells were excluded. Clones were read by immunoSEQ multiplex PCR, and TCRdb kept only the in-frame ones, dropping some. The sample lists some 2 million clones; approximately 94% were seen once. The CDR3 loop spans 14 amino acids. In germline, CDR1 is GTSNPN, CDR2 SVGIG (reference sequence). The V and J ends lost 0 bases and 3 bases respectively, with 11 bases between them. This chain joins TRBV30 and TRBJ1-2; D might be TRBD1 (6 bases). The TCR was taken from a young man in good health. The sample was naive CD8+ T cells sorted from blood. CDR3 in DNA: TGTGCCTGGAGTGTACAGGGAAACTACTATGGCTACACCTTC. Translated, it gives CAWSVQGNYYGYTF.